The 14 T cell receptor beta chains listed next were all sequenced from one sample in a study of OX40 agonist ivuxolimab in advanced cancers. Libraries were prepared through the immunoSEQ multiplex PCR assay. The clones in this table, taken by TCRdb from immuneACCESS, are in-frame only. Not every clone is retained; where verified, under half of the shortfall comes from an unresolved V gene, and the cause of the rest is unknown. The sample yields 71,000 or so clones; about 89% were counted once. The ten largest clonotypes hold under 0.85% of the sample. Sample: CD4+ or CD8+ T cells sorted from blood, taken in a trial of the OX40 agonist ivuxolimab. These receptors all come from an adult with an advanced solid tumor such as melanoma, head and neck, liver or kidney cancer.

This clone was seen more than once but under ten times. The chain links TRBV5-4 to TRBJ1-1, with a possible D match to TRBD1 (5 bases). Germline values: CDR1 SGHNT, CDR2 YYREEE (reference sequence). This CDR3 region has 14 residues. Between the trimmed V and J ends, which lost 2 bases and 0 bases, there was a span of 8 bases. CDR3 amino acids: CASSFRQMNTEAFF. In DNA, the CDR3 is TGTGCCAGCAGCTTTCGACAGATGAACACTGAAGCTTTCTTT.

This clone was seen only once. The chain links TRBV29-1 to TRBJ2-3, with 10 bases fitting TRBD2. The CDR3 has 13 residues. Trimming removed 6 bases from V and 1 base from J; junction bases left unmatched: 1. Germline assignment: CDR1 SQVTM and CDR2 ANQGSEA. DNA for the CDR3: TGCAGCGTCGGGACTAGCGGCACAGATACGCAGTATTTT. Protein sequence: CSVGTSGTDTQYF.

Points on this clone: Other nucleotide sequences from this sample produce the same CDR3. V is TRBV5-6 and J is TRBJ2-2, with 15 positions matching TRBD2. The length of the CDR3 is 18 residues. Unmatched junction bases numbered 9, after V lost 4 bases and J lost 5 bases. The germline gives CDR1 SGHDT, CDR2 YYEEEE. The chain's CDR3 is CASSRGLAGGPETGELFF. The CDR3 DNA is TGTGCCAGCAGCCGAGGACTAGCGGGAGGGCCGGAGACCGGGGAGCTGTTTTTT.

The V call is TRBV19, the J call TRBJ2-3; 10 bases are shared with TRBD2. The V gene end was trimmed by 5 bases and the J gene end by 7 bases; junction bases not matched to a gene: 12. The germline V gene has CDR1 LNHDA and CDR2 SQIVND (reference sequence). The CDR3 is 16 residues long. The CDR3 reads CASSPRLAGGVNTQYF. CDR3 bases: TGTGCCAGTAGTCCTCGCTTAGCGGGAGGCGTAAATACGCAGTATTTT.

The chain links TRBV5-1 to TRBJ1-2, with D perhaps matching TRBD1 (5 bases). The CDR3 covers 13 residues. V was pared by 6 bases and J by 6 bases, with 15 bases between. Germline CDR1 is SGHRS and CDR2 is YFSETQ. CDR3 nucleotides: TGCGCCAGCACCGCCTCGACAGTAGATGGCTACACCTTC. Residues: CASTASTVDGYTF.

This clone was detected only a few times. The chain combines TRBV27 with TRBJ2-3, with D unresolved. Germline loops: CDR1 MNHEY, CDR2 SMNVEV (reference sequence). The V and J ends lost 4 bases and 9 bases respectively, with 17 bases between them. The CDR3 is 14 residues long. The CDR3 DNA reads TGTGCCAGCAGTTCCACTGGCGCAATTCGAACGCAGTATTTT. Protein product: CASSSTGAIRTQYF.

The chain couples TRBV15 to TRBJ1-4; D unclear. CDR3 length: 14 residues. V lost 5 bases and J 8 bases, leaving 15 bases between the germline ends. Germline assignment: CDR1 LNHNV and CDR2 YYDKDF (reference sequence). The CDR3 region is CATSPTDISEKLFF. The CDR3 DNA reads TGTGCCACCAGCCCAACTGACATTTCGGAAAAACTGTTTTTT.

V gene TRBV9 combines with J gene TRBJ2-5, with 8 bases that match TRBD1. Trimming removed 3 bases from V and 1 base from J; junction bases left unmatched: 5. CDR1 is SGDLS, CDR2 YYNGEE, per germline. This CDR3 has 15 residues. The chain's CDR3 is CASSGFTGGQETQYF. DNA for the CDR3: TGTGCCAGCAGCGGATTTACAGGGGGCCAAGAGACCCAGTACTTC.

The chain recombines TRBV7-9 with TRBJ2-1; 11 nucleotides align to TRBD2. CDR1 is SEHNR and CDR2 is FQNEAQ in the germline V gene (reference sequence). This CDR3 comprises 16 residues. V gave up 5 bases and J gave up 8 bases; unmatched junction bases: 11. The CDR3 sequence: CASSPRVAGGAHEQFF. CDR3 sequence (DNA): TGTGCCAGCAGCCCAAGGGTAGCGGGGGGGGCGCATGAGCAGTTCTTC.

The chain recombines TRBV7-2 with TRBJ1-6; D gene unclear. V gave up 0 bases and J gave up 4 bases, with 7 bases separating them. The V gene's germline CDR1 is SGHTA and CDR2 FQGNSA. This CDR3 is built from 15 residues. This CDR3 is CASSLAGSYNSPLHF. DNA for the CDR3: TGTGCCAGCAGCTTAGCGGGCAGTTATAATTCACCCCTCCACTTT.

This rearrangement joins TRBV5-4 to TRBJ2-1; D not certain. Germline V lookup: CDR1 SGHNT, CDR2 YYREEE (reference sequence). Trimming removed 4 bases from V and 6 bases from J, with 20 bases in between. CDR3 size: 16 residues. In DNA, the CDR3 is TGTGCCAGCAGCGCCGGACGTAGCCTGAGCCCCAATGAGCAGTTCTTC. Translated: CASSAGRSLSPNEQFF. Drawing the rest from reference TRBV5-4 and TRBJ2-1, the complete variable domain is ETGVTQSPTHLIKTRGQQVTLRCSSQSGHNTVSWYQQALGQGPQFIFQYYREEENGRGNFPPRFSGLQFPNYSSELNVNALELDDSALYLCASSAGRSLSPNEQFFGPGTRLTVL.

This chain links TRBV9 with TRBJ1-3; 8 nucleotides line up with TRBD1. The germline CDR1 and CDR2 sequences are SGDLS and YYNGEE. The CDR3 covers 17 residues. J gave up 0 bases and V 1 base, and 6 bases lay outside the gene matches. CDR3 coding DNA: TGTGCCAGCAGCGTAAGGGGGGACAGGCGCTCTGGAAACACCATATATTTT. It is translated as CASSVRGDRRSGNTIYF.

This chain joins TRBV14 and TRBJ2-1; D might be TRBD1 or TRBD2, each matching 6 bases. The germline CDR1 and CDR2 sequences are SGHDN and FVKESK. Trimming stripped 3 bases from V and 3 bases from J, with 21 bases between. The CDR3 covers 18 residues. The CDR3 is CASSQPVGGASVYNEQFF. The CDR3 nucleotides read TGTGCCAGCAGCCAGCCGGTCGGGGGCGCATCTGTCTACAATGAGCAGTTCTTC.

The chain links TRBV21-1 to TRBJ2-3. TRBV21-1 is noted as a pseudogene. This CDR3 has 11 amino acids. Written as DNA, the CDR3 is TGTGCCAGCAGCAAAGTAGGTACGCAGTATTTT. Translating gives CASSKVGTQYF.